What follows are 21 T cell receptor beta chains derived from one specimen sequenced in a study of T cells in lung cancer brain metastases. Some clones are missing from TCRdb's copy, which holds only in-frame ones; the method was immunoSEQ multiplex PCR. This table has a few thousand clones, about 88% appearing once. Sequencing input: tumor tissue from the primary lung tumor. All receptors come from a woman aged 50 to 60 with non-small cell lung cancer.

This chain joins TRBV29-1 and TRBJ1-1, with 7 bases identical to TRBD1. The CDR3 is made up of 13 amino acids. Germline-derived CDR1 and CDR2 are SQVTM and ANQGSEA. The J segment lost 0 bases and the V segment lost 4 bases, leaving 2 bases of the junction unmatched. CDR3 in DNA: TGCAGCGTTGTGGGACAGTTGAACACTGAAGCTTTCTTT. Translated, it gives CSVVGQLNTEAFF.

This chain links TRBV6-5 with TRBJ2-5; D might be TRBD1 (5 bases). The CDR3 consists of 13 residues. Trimming shortened V by 2 bases and J by 3 bases, and 7 bases separated the two germline ends. CDR1 and CDR2 (germline): MNHEY, SVGAGI. CDR3 region: CASSYLGEETQYF. The CDR3 bases are TGTGCCAGCAGTTACCTAGGGGAAGAGACCCAGTACTTC.

V gene TRBV7-6 combines with J gene TRBJ1-2; 9 nucleotides agree with TRBD1. The CDR3 consists of 13 residues. Germline-derived CDR1 and CDR2 are SGHVS and FNYEAQ. The junction had 6 bases not matched to a gene; V was cut back by 5 bases and J by 8 bases. DNA for the CDR3: TGTGCCAGCAGCGCGGGACAGGGTGGAGGCTACACCTTC. Amino acid sequence: CASSAGQGGGYTF. The whole variable domain, filled in from reference TRBV7-6 and TRBJ1-2, reads GAGVSQSPRYKVTKRGQDVALRCDPISGHVSLYWYRQALGQGPEFLTYFNYEAQQDKSGLPNDRFSAERPEGSISTLTIQRTEQRDSAMYRCASSAGQGGGYTFGSGTRLTVV.

The chain uses TRBV19 and TRBJ2-7; a weak D match, TRBD2 (6 bases). Germline V gene lookup returns CDR1 LNHDA and CDR2 SQIVND (reference sequence). The CDR3 spans 15 residues. V lost 5 bases and J 4 bases, leaving 18 bases between the germline ends. The CDR3 sequence: CASSPLEGRGYEQYF. The CDR3 coding sequence is TGTGCCAGTAGTCCCCTGGAGGGTCGTGGGTACGAGCAGTACTTC.

This rearrangement joins TRBV27 to TRBJ1-2; 8 bases are shared with TRBD1. The CDR3 is 16 amino acids. The germline V gene has CDR1 MNHEY and CDR2 SMNVEV (reference sequence). The junction had 15 bases not matched to a gene; V was cut back by 8 bases and J by 4 bases. For the CDR3, the DNA is TGTGCCAGCCGACGGACAGGGTTAGGGAAAGCCTATGGCTACACCTTC. It yields the protein CASRRTGLGKAYGYTF.

The chain joins TRBV6-5 to TRBJ2-7; TRBD1 might be the D (6 bases). This CDR3 spans 13 amino acids. V lost 10 bases and J lost 3, with 16 bases in between. The V gene's germline CDR1 is MNHEY and CDR2 SVGAGI. The CDR3: CATQNQGSYEQYF. As DNA, the CDR3 is TGTGCCACCCAAAATCAGGGGAGCTACGAGCAGTACTTC.

This chain joins TRBV7-2 and TRBJ2-3; 7 bases fit TRBD2. CDR3 length: 15 residues. The germline V gene encodes CDR1 SGHTA and CDR2 FQGNSA. Trimming cost V 0 bases and J 4 bases; bases outside gene matches: 4. The CDR3 is CASSLAGGLPDTQYF. CDR3 in DNA: TGTGCCAGCAGCTTAGCGGGAGGGTTGCCAGATACGCAGTATTTT.

This clone has a handful of counts. J is TRBJ1-4 and V is TRBV6-5; a possible D gene is TRBD1 (6 bases). Germline CDR1 and CDR2: MNHEY and SVGAGI. The CDR3 consists of 15 residues. With 0 bases removed from V and 8 bases from J, the gap between germline ends came to 13 bases. In DNA, the CDR3 is TGTGCCAGCAGTTACTCCGAGGGGGAAGGGGAAAAACTGTTTTTT. Residues: CASSYSEGEGEKLFF.

This clone has just a few counts. The rearrangement uses TRBV9 and TRBJ2-2; D may be TRBD1 (7 bases). The CDR3 length is 19 residues. CDR1 is SGDLS and CDR2 is YYNGEE in the germline V gene. Trimming removed 5 bases at V and 5 bases at J, with 28 bases between. CDR3 sequence: CASRAGDGQRAGQTGELFF. The CDR3 DNA is TGTGCCAGCAGGGCTGGGGACGGACAGCGTGCGGGACAGACCGGGGAGCTGTTTTTT.

The chain is built from TRBV4-1 and TRBJ2-1; tentative D call: TRBD2 (7 bases). CDR3 length: 16 residues. Trimming cost V 2 bases and J 0 bases, with 11 bases left between them. Germline V CDR1 and CDR2: MGHRA, YSYEKL. CDR3 protein: CASSQWGGRSYNEQFF. CDR3 sequence (DNA): TGCGCCAGCAGCCAATGGGGGGGCCGCTCCTACAATGAGCAGTTCTTC.

About this clone: This specimen includes other DNA sequences encoding the same CDR3. V and J are TRBV7-8 and TRBJ1-3; D is ambiguous. CDR1 is SGHVS, CDR2 FQNEAQ, per germline. The CDR3 is made up of 15 amino acids. V lost 1 base to trimming and J lost 2 bases, with 9 bases between them. The DNA of the CDR3 is TGTGCCAGCAGCTTAGGGACTTGGGCTGGAAACACCATATATTTT. This gives the protein CASSLGTWAGNTIYF.

This clone was seen once. One end of the junction is discordant with germline, which a read error may explain. The V gene is TRBV4-2, the J gene TRBJ2-5, with 7 positions matching TRBD2. CDR3 length equals 16 residues. CDR1 LGHNA and CDR2 YNFKEQ come from the germline V gene. In DNA form, the CDR3 reads TGTGCCAGCAACCAAGATCAGGCTAGCGGACAAGAGACCCAATACTTC. Translated: CASNQDQASGQETQYF.

V is TRBV7-9 and J is TRBJ2-7, with 9 bases lining up with TRBD1. This CDR3 has 18 amino acids. The trim removed 5 bases at V and 0 bases at J, leaving 14 bases unmatched. The germline gives CDR1 SEHNR, CDR2 FQNEAQ (reference sequence). As DNA, the CDR3 is TGTGCCAGCAGCCCGACTCCGGGACAGGGCCAGAGCTCCTACGAGCAGTACTTC. Translating gives CASSPTPGQGQSSYEQYF.

V usage is TRBV18 and J usage is TRBJ2-3, with 8 bases aligning to TRBD1. Trimming removed 2 bases from V and 8 bases from J; junction bases left unmatched: 9. This CDR3 region has 15 residues. Germline V gene sequence: CDR1 KGHSH, CDR2 LQKENI. The CDR3 here is CASSPTDRVWATQYF. In DNA form, the CDR3 reads TGTGCCAGCTCACCAACGGACAGGGTTTGGGCTACGCAGTATTTT.

The rearrangement joins TRBV29-1 to TRBJ1-1; D is ambiguous. The germline gives CDR1 SQVTM, CDR2 ANQGSEA. The V gene lost 4 bases and the J gene lost 1 base, with 10 bases spanning the gap. The CDR3 is 13 residues long. This CDR3 is CSVARSANTEAFF. The CDR3, as DNA: TGCAGCGTTGCGCGCAGTGCGAACACTGAAGCTTTCTTT.

This sequence joins TRBV29-1 and TRBJ1-3; the D is unclear. Trimming cost V 6 bases and J 0 bases, with 15 bases left between them. Looked up from germline, CDR1 is SQVTM and CDR2 is ANQGSEA. The CDR3 loop spans 15 amino acids. The CDR3, as DNA: TGCAGCGTGCAGGAACCGTTCCTCTCTGGAAACACCATATATTTT. It encodes CSVQEPFLSGNTIYF.

The chain carries TRBV7-2 and TRBJ2-5, with D perhaps matching TRBD2 (5 bases). This CDR3 is 13 amino acids long. V dropped 2 bases and J dropped 4 bases, with 8 bases sitting between them. The germline CDR1 and CDR2 sequences are SGHTA and FQGNSA. The CDR3 region is CASSLTRGETQYF. The CDR3 bases are TGTGCCAGCAGCTTAACTAGAGGAGAGACCCAGTACTTC.

The count of this clone is one. The chain combines TRBV5-6 with TRBJ1-5, with D perhaps matching TRBD1 (5 bases). The better agreement between TRBJ2-3 and the DNA end casts doubt on the J call. Germline-derived CDR1 and CDR2 are SGHDT and YYEEEE. This CDR3 spans 14 amino acids. DNA for the CDR3: TGTGCCAGCAGTCAGGGAAGAGGCAATCAGCCCCAGTATTTT. It codes for CASSQGRGNQPQYF.

This chain uses TRBV28 with TRBJ1-4; unclear D gene. Germline V gives CDR1 MDHEN, CDR2 SYDVKM. There are 14 residues in the CDR3. V was cut by 7 bases and J by 7 bases, with 16 bases left in between. This CDR3 is CASTLSLFGEKLFF. In DNA, the CDR3 is TGTGCCAGCACCCTCAGTTTGTTCGGTGAAAAACTGTTTTTT.

The chain carries TRBV7-2 and TRBJ2-5; D assignment may be TRBD1 or TRBD2 (5 bases each). Trimming removed 2 bases at V and 1 base at J, with 14 bases between. The CDR3 runs to 16 residues. Germline V lookup: CDR1 SGHTA, CDR2 FQGNSA. CDR3 DNA sequence: TGTGCCAGCAGCTTACCCATGAGGGGCCTCCAAGAGACCCAGTACTTC. This translates into CASSLPMRGLQETQYF.

CDR3 nucleotide sequence: TGTGCCAGCTCACCAAAGGACGGGAGGACTGGAAACACCATATATTTT. This codes for CASSPKDGRTGNTIYF. The rearrangement uses TRBV18 and TRBJ1-3, with D hard to call. This CDR3 spans 16 amino acids. The germline V gene has CDR1 KGHSH and CDR2 LQKENI. The ends were cut back, 2 bases at V and 2 bases at J, with 13 bases in the middle.